This record concerns one T cell receptor (beta chain) sequence. Some clones are missing from TCRdb's copy, which holds only in-frame ones; the method was immunoSEQ multiplex PCR. The sample lists about 99,000 clones; about 85% were seen once. This sample is part of a study of blood T cell repertoires in COVID-19. In germline, CDR1 is MNHEY, CDR2 SVGAGI. The CDR3 is 11 residues long. Between the trimmed V and J ends, which lost 4 bases and 10 bases, there was a span of 10 bases. Sequencing used peripheral blood. This sequence originates from a man between 45 and 60 years old in a cohort sampled during active COVID-19. This chain joins TRBV6-5 and TRBJ1-1; D call uncertain. Here the CDR3 reads CASSSARGAFF. The CDR3, as DNA: TGTGCCAGCAGTTCGGCTCGGGGAGCTTTCTTT.